The 11 T cell receptor beta chains below were found in one sample sequenced in a study of blood T cell repertoires in COVID-19. Sequencing was performed with immunoSEQ multiplex PCR; in TCRdb, only in-frame clones are kept and a portion is missing. The repertoire holds about 480,000 clones, with approximately 90% as singletons. Sequenced input: PBMCs or T cells enriched from blood (not recorded which). These receptors were obtained from a woman aged 40 to 55 who had recovered from COVID-19.

This chain uses TRBV5-1 with TRBJ1-1; 7 positions match TRBD1. The CDR3 is 13 amino acids. Germline V gene sequence: CDR1 SGHRS, CDR2 YFSETQ. The V segment lost 4 bases and the J segment 4 bases; nucleotides outside the gene matches: 4. CDR3 nucleotides: TGCGCCAGCAGCCTAACAGGGGCCACTGAAGCTTTCTTT. It encodes CASSLTGATEAFF.

V usage is TRBV30 and J usage is TRBJ1-1, with D perhaps TRBD1 (6 bases). CDR1 and CDR2 (germline): GTSNPN, SVGIG (reference sequence). The CDR3 runs 16 residues. The V gene lost 1 base and the J gene lost 3 bases, with 18 bases spanning the gap. The CDR3 loop reads CAWSDPRMGGHTEAFF. In DNA, the CDR3 is TGTGCCTGGAGTGACCCTCGGATGGGGGGGCACACTGAAGCTTTCTTT.

The sample holds a few counts of this clone. The rearrangement uses TRBV4-3 and TRBJ2-5, with D possibly matching TRBD2 (6 bases). V shed 0 bases and J shed 1 base, with 12 bases lying between them. The CDR3 loop spans 16 amino acids. Germline CDR1 and CDR2: LGHNA and YSLEER. For the CDR3, the DNA is TGCGCCAGCAGCCAAGATAGCCGGGACTCCCAAGAGACCCAGTACTTC. Translation gives CASSQDSRDSQETQYF.

The chain combines TRBV11-3 with TRBJ2-6, with D maybe TRBD1 (6 bases). This CDR3 is built from 18 residues. In germline, CDR1 is SGHNT, CDR2 YENEEA. V gave up 0 bases and J gave up 3 bases, with 15 bases separating them. The CDR3 DNA reads as TGTGCCAGCAGCTTAGAGGGGGCTATTTTTCGTGGGGCCAACGTCCTGACTTTC. Encoded protein: CASSLEGAIFRGANVLTF.

CDR3 residues: CASSRPPGGYRSYSNQPQHF. The CDR3 DNA is TGTGCCAGTAGCCGCCCCCCCGGGGGTTATAGATCTTATAGCAATCAGCCCCAGCATTTT. The chain combines TRBV19 with TRBJ1-5; perhaps TRBD1 as D (5 bases). Per the germline V gene, CDR1 is LNHDA and CDR2 is SQIVND (reference sequence). Trimming removed 6 bases from V and 0 bases from J, with 27 bases in between. The CDR3 has 20 amino acids.

The chain employs TRBV9 and TRBJ2-2; possibly TRBD1 for D (5 bases). The CDR3 is made up of 17 amino acids. With 3 bases removed from V and 4 bases from J, the gap between germline ends came to 19 bases. The germline gives CDR1 SGDLS, CDR2 YYNGEE. The DNA for the CDR3 is TGTGCCAGCAGCGAGCGACAGATTACCAGGGCCACCGGGGAGCTGTTTTTT. Encoded protein: CASSERQITRATGELFF.

V and J are TRBV6-1 and TRBJ1-5; D unclear. Trimming took off 3 bases at V and 9 bases at J, with 12 bases between the two ends. Germline values: CDR1 MNHNS, CDR2 SASEGT. The CDR3 sequence is 13 residues long. The CDR3 nucleotides are TGTGCCAGCAGTGAGAGGGCCATGGGGCCCCAGCATTTT. Its translation is CASSERAMGPQHF.

The CDR3 spells CASSLVLAGASLHNEQFF. The CDR3 DNA reads as TGTGCCAGCAGCTTAGTACTAGCGGGAGCTTCCCTCCACAATGAGCAGTTCTTC. The genes are TRBV7-8 and TRBJ2-1; 11 positions agree with TRBD2. J gave up 5 bases and V 1 base, and 10 bases lay outside the gene matches. Germline CDR1 SGHVS, CDR2 FQNEAQ. The CDR3 spans 18 residues.

The V call is TRBV27, the J call TRBJ2-2, with 13 positions matching TRBD2. Germline CDR1 reads MNHEY; CDR2 reads SMNVEV (reference sequence). The CDR3 is made up of 15 amino acids. With 6 bases clipped from V and 6 bases from J, the junction kept 4 bases outside the gene matches. The CDR3 region is CASRPGLAGSGELFF. CDR3 DNA: TGTGCCAGCAGGCCGGGACTAGCGGGATCCGGGGAGCTGTTTTTT.

The chain employs TRBV6-5 and TRBJ2-2, with D uncertain. Trimming removed 5 bases at V and 6 bases at J, with 10 bases between. The germline V gene has CDR1 MNHEY and CDR2 SVGAGI. This CDR3 has 13 residues. The CDR3 region is CASSQTYPGELFF. Written as DNA, the CDR3 is TGTGCCAGCAGTCAAACTTATCCCGGGGAGCTGTTTTTT.

This clone was counted only a few times. Written as DNA, the CDR3 is TGCGCCAGCAGCTCCGACGGGGGAAAGTACAATGAGCAGTTCTTC. It is translated as CASSSDGGKYNEQFF. The V gene is TRBV5-1, the J gene TRBJ2-1; D is perhaps TRBD2 (6 bases). CDR1 is SGHRS and CDR2 is YFSETQ in the germline V gene. The CDR3 runs to 15 residues. V was trimmed by 3 bases and J by 4 bases, leaving 14 bases between them.